Shown below are 3 T cell receptor beta chains from a single sample sequenced in a study of T cell responses to AZD1222 COVID-19 vaccine. This table comes from immunoSEQ multiplex PCR, and its TCRdb copy is limited to in-frame clones, with some not included. The sample yields roughly 200,000 clones, roughly nine tenths seen once. Sequenced here: peripheral blood, sampled 28 days after the second AZD1222 dose. The receptor source for this set is an adult who received the AZD1222 COVID-19 vaccine.

The gene calls are TRBV9 and TRBJ2-2, with D perhaps given as TRBD1 or TRBD2 (5 bases each). Germline lookup yields CDR1 SGDLS and CDR2 YYNGEE. This CDR3 is 15 amino acids long. With 5 bases removed from V and 5 bases from J, the gap between germline ends came to 16 bases. The DNA for the CDR3 is TGTGCCAGCAGGGGGGATCCGCGGTTAACCGGGGAGCTGTTTTTT. This translates into CASRGDPRLTGELFF.

The V gene is TRBV28, the J gene TRBJ1-1, with 9 bases identical to TRBD1. The V segment lost 3 bases and the J segment 4 bases; nucleotides outside the gene matches: 12. Germline values: CDR1 MDHEN, CDR2 SYDVKM. CDR3 length equals 17 residues. This CDR3 is CASSFPSGQGRGTEAFF. The CDR3 nucleotides read TGTGCCAGCAGTTTCCCTTCGGGACAGGGAAGGGGCACTGAAGCTTTCTTT.

This clone has a single count. CDR3 region: CASSLWTSGQGYGYTF. The CDR3 DNA reads as TGCGCCAGCAGCTTGTGGACTTCGGGGCAAGGCTATGGCTACACCTTC. The chain joins TRBV5-1 to TRBJ1-2, with D perhaps TRBD1 (5 bases). The CDR3 contains 16 residues. Germline V gives CDR1 SGHRS, CDR2 YFSETQ. With 1 base removed from V and 4 bases from J, the gap between germline ends came to 17 bases.